Presented here are 32 T cell receptor beta chains from one specimen sequenced in a study of blood T cell repertoires in COVID-19. The data were produced by immunoSEQ multiplex PCR, yet TCRdb's version contains in-frame clones alone and is incomplete. The data show about 240,000 clones, with approximately 86% seen just once and roughly 3.1% held by the top ten. Sequenced: PBMCs or T cells enriched from blood (not recorded which). Every receptor here comes from a woman between 40 and 50 years old with acute COVID-19.

With regard to this clone: Relative to the germline gene, one junction end is altered; a read error may explain this. This chain connects TRBV29-1 to TRBJ2-7; 7 bases agree with TRBD1. The CDR3 has 15 amino acids. CDR1 and CDR2 from the germline V gene are SQVTM and ANQGSEA. The CDR3 nucleotides are TGCAGCGTTCAGATCGACAGGGCAACATCCTCCGAGCAGTACTTC. Its translation: CSVQIDRATSSEQYF.

The chain joins TRBV7-9 to TRBJ1-6, with a weak D call TRBD1 (5 bases). The V gene's germline CDR1 is SEHNR and CDR2 FQNEAQ (reference sequence). The CDR3 has 14 residues. The ends were cut back, 0 bases at V and 8 bases at J, with 8 bases in the middle. The CDR3: CASSLAETDSPLHF. For the CDR3, the DNA is TGTGCCAGCAGCTTAGCGGAGACAGATTCACCCCTCCACTTT.

The chain uses TRBV19 and TRBJ1-2; a weak D match, TRBD1 (6 bases). Germline values: CDR1 LNHDA, CDR2 SQIVND (reference sequence). V was trimmed by 5 bases and J by 8 bases, leaving 12 bases between them. The CDR3 runs 12 residues. CDR3 protein: CASSRSGGGYTF. CDR3 in DNA: TGTGCCAGTAGTCGCTCTGGGGGCGGCTACACCTTC.

This clone was seen more than once but under ten times. V is TRBV27 and J is TRBJ1-6; TRBD1 matches 8 bases. Losses at the gene ends were 5 bases for V and 10 bases for J; bases not matched to a gene: 10. The CDR3 contains 15 residues. From germline, CDR1 is MNHEY and CDR2 SMNVEV (reference sequence). DNA of the CDR3: TGTGCCAGCAGTATCTCGGGACAGGTGGACTCACCCCTCCACTTT. It specifies CASSISGQVDSPLHF.

About this clone: A read error may produce the germline difference seen at one junction end. The rearrangement links TRBV5-1 to TRBJ2-2, with D perhaps TRBD1 (6 bases). CDR1 is SGHRS, CDR2 YFSETQ, per germline. This CDR3 has 15 amino acids. The CDR3: CASSLGHSITGELFF. CDR3 coding DNA: TGCGCCAGCAGTTTGGGACATTCGATCACCGGGGAGCTGTTTTTT.

This clone was seen only once. V usage is TRBV2 and J usage is TRBJ2-5; 9 positions match TRBD1. This CDR3 spans 14 amino acids. V shed 5 bases, J shed 2 bases, and the junction held 3 bases outside the gene matches. Germline values: CDR1 SNHLY, CDR2 FYNNEI. CDR3 nucleotide sequence: TGTGCCAGCAGTAGGGACAGGGAACAAGAGACCCAGTACTTC. Its translation is CASSRDREQETQYF.

The rearrangement uses TRBV2 and TRBJ2-2; 7 positions match TRBD1. This CDR3 has 16 residues. V lost 2 bases to trimming and J lost 0 bases; unmatched junction nucleotides: 3. Germline-derived CDR1 and CDR2 are SNHLY and FYNNEI. CDR3 DNA: TGTGCCAGCAGTGAATGGGGGACAGCGAACACCGGGGAGCTGTTTTTT. Residues: CASSEWGTANTGELFF.

The CDR3 reads CAIRAGTSDTDTQYF. CDR3 coding DNA: TGTGCCATCAGAGCCGGGACTAGCGACACAGATACGCAGTATTTT. V usage is TRBV10-3 and J usage is TRBJ2-3, with 10 bases matching TRBD2. Germline V gene data show CDR1 as ENHRY and CDR2 as SYGVKD. V lost 6 bases, J lost 2 bases, and 5 bases stayed unmatched. CDR3 length: 15 amino acids.

The genes are TRBV4-1 and TRBJ2-2; TRBD2 matches at 8 bases. The CDR3 covers 16 residues. Unmatched junction bases numbered 1, after V lost 0 bases and J lost 1 base. CDR1 MGHRA and CDR2 YSYEKL come from the germline V gene. CDR3 region: CASSQETSGNTGELFF. The CDR3 bases are TGCGCCAGCAGCCAAGAAACTAGCGGGAACACCGGGGAGCTGTTTTTT.

V and J are TRBV9 and TRBJ1-2, with a tentative D call TRBD1 (5 bases). This CDR3 contains 14 residues. The germline V gene has CDR1 SGDLS and CDR2 YYNGEE. V was clipped by 0 bases and J by 2 bases, with 8 bases between them. The CDR3 region has the DNA TGTGCCAGCAGCGTAGGGCAGGGCAACTATGGCTACACCTTC. This gives the protein CASSVGQGNYGYTF. Full variable domain (missing parts from reference TRBV9 and TRBJ1-2): DSGVTQTPKHLITATGQRVTLRCSPRSGDLSVYWYQQSLDQGLQFLIQYYNGEERAKGNILERFSAQQFPDLHSELNLSSLELGDSALYFCASSVGQGNYGYTFGSGTRLTVV.

This sequence joins TRBV27 and TRBJ1-5; D perhaps matches TRBD1 (5 bases). V was pared by 5 bases and J by 4 bases, with 9 bases between. This CDR3 is built from 13 residues. Germline V lookup: CDR1 MNHEY, CDR2 SMNVEV (reference sequence). CDR3 nucleotide sequence: TGTGCCAGCAGTCAGGGAATGAATCAGCCCCAGCATTTT. It translates to CASSQGMNQPQHF.

The rearrangement links TRBV20-1 to TRBJ1-2; D ambiguous. The CDR3 sequence is 12 residues long. Trimming took off 3 bases at V and 1 base at J, with 6 bases between the two ends. In germline, CDR1 is DFQATT, CDR2 SNEGSKA (reference sequence). CDR3 loop: CSASDNNYGYTF. The CDR3 DNA reads as TGCAGTGCTAGTGACAATAACTATGGCTACACCTTC.

The chain is built from TRBV19 and TRBJ2-3, with D hard to call. CDR1 and CDR2 (germline): LNHDA, SQIVND (reference sequence). The CDR3 has 17 residues. Trimming took 4 bases from V and 1 from J, leaving 18 bases between them. CDR3 DNA sequence: TGTGCCAGTAGTACCCCCAATCCTCACTATGGCACAGATACGCAGTATTTT. Its translation: CASSTPNPHYGTDTQYF. Complete variable domain (other parts from reference TRBV19 and TRBJ2-3): DGGITQSPKYLFRKEGQNVTLSCEQNLNHDAMYWYRQDPGQGLRLIYYSQIVNDFQKGDIAEGYSVSREKKESFPLTVTSAQKNPTAFYLCASSTPNPHYGTDTQYFGPGTRLTVL.

The genes are TRBV7-2 and TRBJ1-3; no clear D gene. The germline V gene has CDR1 SGHTA and CDR2 FQGNSA. This CDR3 contains 14 residues. The V and J ends lost 1 base and 0 bases respectively, with 4 bases between them. The CDR3 bases are TGTGCCAGCAGCTTAGGGCCCTCTGGAAACACCATATATTTT. This gives the protein CASSLGPSGNTIYF.

The DNA for the CDR3 is TGCAGTGTTAGTCCAACAGGGTATGAGACCCAGTACTTC. Its translation is CSVSPTGYETQYF. The genes are TRBV20-1 and TRBJ2-5; maybe TRBD1 (6 bases). This CDR3 is 13 amino acids long. Trimming shortened V by 7 bases and J by 5 bases, and 17 bases separated the two germline ends. Germline V lookup: CDR1 DFQATT, CDR2 SNEGSKA (reference sequence).

The V and J genes are TRBV5-1 and TRBJ2-1, with D unclear. The CDR3 is made up of 15 amino acids. Germline CDR1 SGHRS, CDR2 YFSETQ. V was trimmed by 0 bases and J by 0 bases, leaving 7 bases between them. DNA of the CDR3: TGCGCCAGCAGCTTGGTAGGAGTCTCCTACAATGAGCAGTTCTTC. Its translation is CASSLVGVSYNEQFF.

The chain couples TRBV3-1 (or the pseudogene TRBV3-2) to TRBJ2-2; 7 bases line up with TRBD1. The CDR3 contains 15 residues. Germline V lookup: CDR1 LGHDT, CDR2 YNNKEL (reference sequence). J was trimmed by 5 bases and V by 4 bases; bases with no gene match: 7. CDR3 nucleotide sequence: TGTGCCAGCAGCCCACATCGACAGGGAACCGGGGAGCTGTTTTTT. This sequence encodes CASSPHRQGTGELFF.

The rearrangement joins TRBV4-2 to TRBJ2-3, with D unresolved. Trimming pared 1 base from V and 2 bases from J, leaving 13 bases between. This CDR3 spans 16 amino acids. The germline CDR1 and CDR2 sequences are LGHNA and YNFKEQ. The CDR3 protein is CASSQGRQRNTDTQYF. The DNA of the CDR3 is TGTGCCAGCAGCCAAGGTCGGCAGAGGAACACAGATACGCAGTATTTT.

The gene calls are TRBV18 and TRBJ1-1, with D unclear. V dropped 4 bases and J dropped 0 bases, with 12 bases sitting between them. In germline, CDR1 is KGHSH, CDR2 LQKENI. This CDR3 contains 15 residues. The CDR3 region has the DNA TGTGCCAGCTCACTCACTGGGCTTATGAACACTGAAGCTTTCTTT. This codes for CASSLTGLMNTEAFF.

The chain has TRBV14 and TRBJ2-5; D gene unclear. V was shortened by 3 bases and J by 0 bases, with 11 bases between the two germline ends. Per germline, CDR1 SGHDN and CDR2 FVKESK. The CDR3 covers 15 residues. The CDR3 sequence: CASSHPQVDQETQYF. For the CDR3, the DNA is TGTGCCAGCAGCCACCCACAAGTGGACCAAGAGACCCAGTACTTC.

The genes are TRBV11-3 and TRBJ2-3; 12 bases are shared with TRBD2. Germline trimming cut 5 bases from V and 4 bases from J; bases unmatched to any gene: 7. The CDR3 length is 16 residues. Germline V gene sequence: CDR1 SGHNT, CDR2 YENEEA. CDR3 protein: CASSGGASGRADTQYF. The CDR3 region has the DNA TGTGCCAGCAGCGGTGGGGCTAGCGGGAGGGCAGATACGCAGTATTTT.

The chain has TRBV13 and TRBJ2-7; D is undetermined. The V end lost 0 bases, the J end lost 4 bases, and 7 bases lay between the germline ends. The CDR3 is 13 amino acids. The germline CDR1 and CDR2 sequences are PRHDT and FYEKMQ (reference sequence). For the CDR3, the DNA is TGTGCCAGCAGCTTAGGCCGTTTATACGAGCAGTACTTC. Its translation: CASSLGRLYEQYF. Full variable domain (remainder filled in from reference TRBV13 and TRBJ2-7): AAGVIQSPRHLIKEKRETATLKCYPIPRHDTVYWYQQGPGQDPQFLISFYEKMQSDKGSIPDRFSAQQFSDYHSELNMSSLELGDSALYFCASSLGRLYEQYFGPGTRLTVT.

The gene calls are TRBV30 and TRBJ1-6; D is perhaps TRBD1 (5 bases). This CDR3 comprises 15 residues. With 0 bases removed from V and 5 bases from J, the gap between germline ends came to 11 bases. CDR1 and CDR2 (germline): GTSNPN, SVGIG (reference sequence). The CDR3 sequence: CAWSVMGGDNSPLHF. The CDR3 DNA follows: TGTGCCTGGAGTGTTATGGGGGGGGATAATTCACCCCTCCACTTT. The full variable domain, rest sourced from reference TRBV30 and TRBJ1-6, is SQTIHQWPATLVQPVGSPLSLECTVEGTSNPNLYWYRQAAGRGLQLLFYSVGIGQISSEVPQNLSASRPQDRQFILSSKKLLLSDSGFYLCAWSVMGGDNSPLHFGNGTRLTVT.

Turning to this clone: A much larger clone is a single base away; this may be a read error. The chain is built from TRBV11-3 and TRBJ2-7; 7 nucleotides match TRBD1. Losses at the gene ends were 5 bases for V and 2 bases for J; bases not matched to a gene: 0. This CDR3 region has 12 residues. Germline V CDR1 and CDR2: SGHNT, YENEEA. This chain's CDR3 is CASSGTAYEQYF. The CDR3 DNA reads TGTGCCAGCAGCGGGACAGCCTACGAGCAGTACTTC.

This clone was recorded a few times. The chain couples TRBV20-1 to TRBJ2-3; 7 bases map to TRBD2. CDR1 and CDR2 (germline): DFQATT, SNEGSKA (reference sequence). The CDR3 runs 13 residues. V gave up 3 bases and J gave up 5 bases; unmatched junction bases: 5. The CDR3 nucleotides read TGCAGTGCTAGTGGGAGGGCGCGAGATACGCAGTATTTT. Translating gives CSASGRARDTQYF.

This clone was seen only once. This rearrangement joins TRBV6-5 to TRBJ1-6; maybe TRBD1 (6 bases). The CDR3 totals 14 residues. Germline V gene lookup returns CDR1 MNHEY and CDR2 SVGAGI. The germline V and J ends were trimmed by 2 bases and 7 bases, with 9 bases remaining between them. CDR3 DNA: TGTGCCAGCAGTTACGGGGGCGCGAATTCACCCCTCCACTTT. Translating it yields CASSYGGANSPLHF.

The chain couples TRBV9 to TRBJ1-2; TRBD1 agrees at 11 bases. The V gene end was trimmed by 2 bases and the J gene end by 4 bases; junction bases not matched to a gene: 7. CDR3 size: 16 residues. Germline V CDR1 and CDR2: SGDLS, YYNGEE. The CDR3 DNA is TGTGCCAGCAGCGTCGGGACAGGGGGGAAATTCTATGGCTACACCTTC. Encoded protein: CASSVGTGGKFYGYTF.

The chain links TRBV18 to TRBJ2-5; tentative D call: TRBD1 (6 bases). Per germline, CDR1 KGHSH and CDR2 LQKENI. The V end was cut by 3 bases, the J end by 6 bases, with 23 bases between. This CDR3 has 17 residues. This CDR3 reads CASSPPAWSGDMKTQYF. DNA for the CDR3: TGTGCCAGCTCACCCCCTGCCTGGTCAGGGGACATGAAGACCCAGTACTTC.

The V gene is TRBV18, the J gene TRBJ2-1; 9 bases map to TRBD1. The CDR3 extends over 18 amino acids. From germline, CDR1 is KGHSH and CDR2 LQKENI. Germline trimming cut 4 bases from V and 4 bases from J; bases unmatched to any gene: 14. The chain's CDR3 is CASSLNPPRTGDYNEQFF. CDR3 coding DNA: TGTGCCAGCTCACTGAACCCCCCGCGGACAGGGGATTACAATGAGCAGTTCTTC.

The chain joins TRBV5-6 to TRBJ2-3; the D gene is possibly TRBD2 (6 bases). The V end lost 2 bases, the J end lost 2 bases, and 9 bases lay between the germline ends. Germline CDR1 SGHDT, CDR2 YYEEEE. The CDR3 totals 14 residues. This CDR3 is CASSFGTVTDTQYF. The CDR3 region has the DNA TGTGCCAGCAGCTTTGGGACTGTCACAGATACGCAGTATTTT.

The chain links TRBV6-5 to TRBJ1-1; TRBD1 matches 8 bases. V gave up 4 bases and J gave up 8 bases; unmatched junction bases: 9. The CDR3 has 14 residues. Per the germline V gene, CDR1 is MNHEY and CDR2 is SVGAGI. CDR3: CASSLIRTGSEAFF. The CDR3 nucleotides are TGTGCCAGCAGTTTAATAAGGACAGGGAGCGAAGCTTTCTTT.

The rearrangement links TRBV5-1 to TRBJ2-7; possible D gene TRBD1, 5 bases. CDR1 SGHRS and CDR2 YFSETQ come from the germline V gene. The CDR3 covers 13 residues. V was pared by 4 bases and J by 4 bases, with 12 bases between. The CDR3 sequence: CASSQGTDYEQYF. The CDR3 region has the DNA TGCGCCAGCAGCCAGGGTACCGATTACGAGCAGTACTTC.